This is a list of T cell receptor beta chains from one sample in a study of Graves' ophthalmopathy and Graves' hyperthyroidism. MiXCR was run by TCRdb on the multiplex PCR reads, yielding one entry per CDR3 protein. The table lists around 660,000 distinct CDR3 sequences, about 41% of them singletons. The specimen sequenced was peripheral blood. Source of these receptors: an adult man with Graves' ophthalmopathy. Each CDR3 is given with its conserved first and last residue. The order of the fields is V gene, J gene, D gene, clone size, CDR3 length, CDR3 DNA, CDR3 protein. A D gene is named only where the DNA matches it firmly. Part of the rows lack a size; the others show once, few, many or a class for expanded clones.

TRBV7-9	TRBJ1-1	TRBD1	many	15	TGTGCCAGCAGCTTATTGAGGGGGCGCTACACTGAAGCTTTCTTT	CASSLLRGRYTEAFF
TRBV13	TRBJ1-1	.	many	15	TGTGCCAGCAGCTTAGTAACAGCCGAAAACACTGAAGCTTTCTTT	CASSLVTAENTEAFF
TRBV12-3/TRBV12-4	TRBJ1-3	.	.	14	TGTGCCAGCAGGCCGGGGTTAAGGGGAAACACCATATATTTT	CASRPGLRGNTIYF
TRBV7-9	TRBJ2-7	.	many	13	TGTGCCAGCAGCCGTGACAACTCCTACGAGCAGTACTTC	CASSRDNSYEQYF
TRBV29-1	TRBJ2-5	TRBD2	once	12	TGCAGCTTAGCGAGGGGAGGGGAGACCCAGTACTTC	CSLARGGETQYF
TRBV24-1	TRBJ1-3	.	few	13	TGTGCCACCAGTGATCCTCCGGGAAACACCATATATTTT	CATSDPPGNTIYF
TRBV7-9	TRBJ2-5	.	many	15	TGTGCCAGCAGCTTAGCGGGGGCGCGCGTAGAGACCCAGTACTTC	CASSLAGARVETQYF
TRBV7-9	TRBJ2-5	TRBD1	once	13	TGTGCCAGCAGCGTGGGACAGGGGGAGACCCAGTACTTC	CASSVGQGETQYF
TRBV29-1	TRBJ2-5	TRBD1	.	15	TGCAGCGTTGAAACGGGACAGGGGGCGGGGGAGACCCAGTACTTC	CSVETGQGAGETQYF
TRBV3-1	TRBJ1-6	TRBD1	many	15	TGTGCCAGCAGCCTAGGACAGGCGATAAATTCACCCCTCCACTTT	CASSLGQAINSPLHF
TRBV19	TRBJ1-6	.	.	13	TGTGCCAGTAGTATAGAGGCCAATTCACCCCTTCACTTT	CASSIEANSPLHF
TRBV7-8	TRBJ1-5	TRBD1	few	16	TGTGCCAGCAGCTCTCAGGGGGACTGGAGCAATCAGCCCCAGCATTTT	CASSSQGDWSNQPQHF
TRBV7-9	TRBJ1-6	.	many	14	TGTGCCAGCAGCTTAGTCTCTAGGGGTTCACCCCTCCACTTT	CASSLVSRGSPLHF
TRBV25-1	TRBJ1-1	.	.	16	TGTGCCAGCAGTTTATACGGGTGGGGGGGCTCCTCTGAAGCTTTCTTT	CASSLYGWGGSSEAFF
TRBV24-1	TRBJ2-5	.	.	17	TGTGCCACCGCCAAAGGACAGAACACCGGGGGCCAAGAGACCCAGTACTTC	CATAKGQNTGGQETQYF
TRBV7-9	TRBJ2-2	.	.	13	TGTGCCAGCCACCCGGGCAGGGGCGGTGAGCTGTTTTTT	CASHPGRGGELFF
TRBV11-3	TRBJ2-7	.	many	13	TGTGCCAGCAGCTTAGTCCCGTCCTACGAGCAGTACTTC	CASSLVPSYEQYF
TRBV7-8	TRBJ1-5	.	.	13	TGTGCCAGCAGCTTGGTCGGGTGGGAGACCCAGCATTTT	CASSLVGWETQHF
TRBV13	TRBJ2-7	TRBD2	.	13	TGCGCCAGCAGCCCGGGAGGAAGGTACGAGCAGCGCTTC	CASSPGGRYEQRF
TRBV27	TRBJ2-7	.	.	14	TGTGCCAGCAGTTTAACTCGGGGAGCCTACGAGCAGTACTTC	CASSLTRGAYEQYF
TRBV2	TRBJ1-5	TRBD1	many	15	TGTGCCAGCAGTGAAGAAGGGACAGGGAATCAGCCCCAGCATTTT	CASSEEGTGNQPQHF
TRBV12-3/TRBV12-4	TRBJ1-5	.	.	16	TGTGCCAGCAGTTTATTGGTCGGCAGGGCGTGCCAGCCCCAGCATTTT	CASSLLVGRACQPQHF
TRBV4-3	TRBJ1-2	TRBD1	.	16	TGCGCCAGCAGCCAATCGGCCGGGACAGGGAACTATGGCTACACCTTC	CASSQSAGTGNYGYTF
TRBV7-8	TRBJ2-5	TRBD1	.	13	TGTGCCAGCATTGGACAGGCACAAGAGACCCAGTACTTC	CASIGQAQETQYF
TRBV7-8	TRBJ1-1	.	.	13	TGTGCCTGGAGATGGCAGGTGAACACTGAAGCTTTCTTT	CAWRWQVNTEAFF
TRBV7-9	TRBJ2-5	.	many	15	TGTGCCAGCAGCTTACCCAGACTAGGTTTAGAGACCCAGTACTTC	CASSLPRLGLETQYF
TRBV10-3	TRBJ1-5	.	few	15	TGTGCCAGCAGTTGGACCGAGAATAGCAATCAGCCCCAGCATTTT	CASSWTENSNQPQHF
TRBV6-6	TRBJ2-5	.	.	15	TGTGCCAGCAGTTACATCAGGTCCCCCCAAGAGACCCAGTACTTC	CASSYIRSPQETQYF
TRBV2	TRBJ2-7	.	many	15	TGTGCCAGCAGTGGAGGGGGGCAGGGGCCCTACGAGCAGTACTTC	CASSGGGQGPYEQYF
TRBV5-1	TRBJ2-2	.	few	14	TGCGCCAGCAGCCAAGACAAGGGGGTCGGGGAGCTGTTTTTT	CASSQDKGVGELFF
TRBV2	TRBJ2-5	TRBD2	.	15	TGTGCCAGCAGTCGGGACGGGACTAATCAAGAGACCCAGTACTTC	CASSRDGTNQETQYF
TRBV7-8	TRBJ2-6	TRBD1	many	15	TGTGCCAGCAGCCCGACAGGGGAAGGGGCCAACGTCCTGACTTTC	CASSPTGEGANVLTF
TRBV25-1	TRBJ2-7	TRBD2	many	13	TGTGCCAGCACTGTAGCGGGAGTGAACGAGCAGTACTTC	CASTVAGVNEQYF
TRBV7-9	TRBJ1-5	TRBD1	many	12	TGTGCCAGCCGACAGGGTGAGGAGCCCCAGCATTTT	CASRQGEEPQHF
TRBV29-1	TRBJ2-7	.	many	11	TGCAGCGTTGGAGGTTTCAACGAGCAGTACTTC	CSVGGFNEQYF
TRBV30	TRBJ1-2	.	few	15	TGTGCCTGGAGTGTGGCCCACAGGAGAGATTATGGCTACACCTTC	CAWSVAHRRDYGYTF
TRBV7-2	TRBJ2-5	TRBD2	many	15	TGTGCCAGCAGCTTAAGGAGGACTAGAGGAGAGACCCAGTACTTC	CASSLRRTRGETQYF
TRBV14	TRBJ2-7	TRBD1	.	15	TGTGCCAGCAGCCAAGTAAGGGACAGGGGCCACGAGCAGTACTTC	CASSQVRDRGHEQYF
TRBV7-8	TRBJ1-2	TRBD1	.	17	TGTGCCAGCAGCTCATATCCCGCGGACAGGGGGGCCTATGGCTACACCTTC	CASSSYPADRGAYGYTF
TRBV10-3	TRBJ1-1	.	.	14	TGTGCCATCAGTTCACTTGGCAGCCGCACTGAAGCTTTCTTT	CAISSLGSRTEAFF
TRBV9	TRBJ2-7	.	few	17	TGTGCCAGCAGCCCTCAGACGGGGAAGGTGAGTTCCCACGAGCAGTACTTC	CASSPQTGKVSSHEQYF